This T cell receptor (beta chain) was captured in a study of OX40 agonist ivuxolimab in advanced cancers. Study observations and caveats: Expanded clones were, on average, more numerous in CD8+ T cells than in CD4+.

V was cut by 3 bases and J by 1 base, with 13 bases left in between. The length of the CDR3 is 15 residues. Germline assignment: CDR1 SGHVS and CDR2 FQNEAQ. Exclusion applied to patients with autoimmune disease history or systemic immunosuppression. Blood was sampled at baseline, cycle 4 day 1, and cycle 7 day 1. The protocol was immunoSEQ multiplex PCR, while the TCRdb copy is restricted to in-frame clones and leaves out a portion. Of tens of thousands of clones in the sample, roughly nine tenths were seen once. Points on this clone: Its antigen remains unidentified.

The clonotype comes from an adult with an advanced solid tumor such as melanoma, head and neck, liver or kidney cancer. This material consisted of CD4+ or CD8+ T cells sorted from blood, taken in a trial of the OX40 agonist ivuxolimab. The chain joins TRBV7-8 to TRBJ2-7, with a tentative D call TRBD2 (5 bases). The CDR3 DNA sequence: TGTGCCAGCAGCTTTCAGGCTAGCTGGTCCTACGAGCAGTACTTC. Translating it yields CASSFQASWSYEQYF.